These T cell receptor beta chains were read from a single sample in a study of blood T cells in healthy people across ages. MiXCR was run by TCRdb on the 5' RACE reads, yielding one entry per CDR3 protein. The sample consists of nearly 800,000 distinct CDR3 sequences, 20% to 25% of them appearing once. This sample was shared with a second study, whose subject was T cells of mothers and their children.

Sample: blood. Receptor source: a boy aged 5 to 17 in good health. Both conserved end residues are part of each CDR3. A D gene is named only where the DNA matches it firmly. Expanded clones get a size class; other rows say once, few or many, or leave the size out.

abundance,v_gene,j_gene,d_gene,CDR3nt,CDR3aa
-,TRBV29-1,TRBJ2-5,TRBD2,TGCAGCTCCGGTTGGGGGGAGGGCACGGAAGAGACCCAGTACTTC,CSSGWGEGTEETQYF
few,TRBV24-1,TRBJ2-7,TRBD1,TGTGCCACCAGTGCTGGGGGACAGGGCTACGAGCAGTACTTC,CATSAGGQGYEQYF
many,TRBV7-2,TRBJ2-5,-,TGTGCCAGCAGCTTAGCAGGGAGTGTGGAGACCCAGTACTTC,CASSLAGSVETQYF
-,TRBV28,TRBJ2-7,-,TGTGCCAGCAGGCCCAGACTAGTTAACGAGCAGTACTTC,CASRPRLVNEQYF
few,TRBV29-1,TRBJ2-7,-,TGCAGCGTTATAGGACTAACGGTAACTCGGGAGCAGTACTTC,CSVIGLTVTREQYF
few,TRBV11-1,TRBJ2-5,-,TGTGCCAGCAGCCAGGCGCCGGGGCGGGCCCAAGAGACCCAGTACTTC,CASSQAPGRAQETQYF
-,TRBV29-1,TRBJ2-7,-,TGCAGCGTAGTTCTCACCGGGACGGAGACCTACGAGCAGTACTTC,CSVVLTGTETYEQYF
-,TRBV6-1,TRBJ2-7,TRBD2,TGTGCCAGCAGTGAAGTAAGCGGGGTGACCTACGAGCAGTACTTC,CASSEVSGVTYEQYF
-,TRBV18,TRBJ2-5,-,TGTGCCAGCTCACCACCGGGTCCCCAAGAGACCCAGTACTTC,CASSPPGPQETQYF
-,TRBV29-1,TRBJ2-2,TRBD2,TGCAGCGTCCGATGGACTAGCGGGAGGACTAATGCGAACACCGGGGAGCTGTTTTTT,CSVRWTSGRTNANTGELFF
-,TRBV20-1,TRBJ2-1,-,TGCAGTGCCAATCGGGGAGCGTCCGGCTCCTACAATGAGCAGTTCTTC,CSANRGASGSYNEQFF
-,TRBV7-3,TRBJ2-2,-,TGTGCCAGCAGCCCCCGGGGCCTGAACACCGGGGAGCTGTTTTTT,CASSPRGLNTGELFF
-,TRBV20-1,TRBJ2-1,-,TGCAGTGCTTGTAAAGCGGGTGCCGTCGGAAACTCCTACAATGAGCAGTTCTTC,CSACKAGAVGNSYNEQFF
few,TRBV7-9,TRBJ2-5,TRBD1,TGTGCCAGCAGCTTAGCGCTTGGGGGACAGATCCAAGAGACCCAGTACTTC,CASSLALGGQIQETQYF
-,TRBV20-1,TRBJ2-6,TRBD2,TGCAGTGCTCCCCATGGAGCGGGAGCTGGGGCCAACGTCCTGACTTTC,CSAPHGAGAGANVLTF
-,TRBV25-1,TRBJ2-5,TRBD1,TGTGCCAGCAGTGATACTCGGGACAGGGGCTTTGGGGAGACCCAGTACTTC,CASSDTRDRGFGETQYF
-,TRBV15,TRBJ1-1,-,TGTGCCACCAGCAGAGATCGGGGAACTGAAGCTTTCTTT,CATSRDRGTEAFF
few,TRBV3-1,TRBJ2-6,-,TGTGCCAGCAGGGACTTCTCTGGGGCCAACGTCCTGACTTTC,CASRDFSGANVLTF
-,TRBV12-3/TRBV12-4,TRBJ1-1,-,TGTGCCAGCAGTCCTTTCGGGGGTAGCACTGAAGCTTTCTTT,CASSPFGGSTEAFF
-,TRBV20-1,TRBJ1-2,-,TGCGGTGCTCCAAGACAGGAGAGAGCTAACTATGGCTACACCTTC,CGAPRQERANYGYTF
-,TRBV2,TRBJ2-3,-,TGTGCCAGCAGAACGTCTTACTCTAGCACAGATACGCAGTATTTT,CASRTSYSSTDTQYF
few,TRBV24-1,TRBJ1-1,-,TGTGCCACCAGTGATCCGAGGGCCCCCACTGAAGCTTTCTTT,CATSDPRAPTEAFF
few,TRBV28,TRBJ2-3,TRBD2,TGTGCCAGCAGTTTATTGCGGGGGAACACAGATACGCAGTATTTT,CASSLLRGNTDTQYF
many,TRBV7-3,TRBJ1-6,-,TGTGCCAGCAGCTTAGGGCTAGACGGGTCACCCCTCCACTTT,CASSLGLDGSPLHF
-,TRBV20-1,TRBJ2-3,TRBD2,TGCAGTGCCCTACCGGGACTAGCGGGGGGGCAGTATTTT,CSALPGLAGGQYF
-,TRBV29-1,TRBJ2-5,-,TGCAGCGTTCAGATACCCGACAGTGAAGAGACCCAGTACTTC,CSVQIPDSEETQYF
-,TRBV28,TRBJ1-5,-,TGTGCCAGCAGTTTCGCCGGATTCAATCAGCCCCAGCATTTT,CASSFAGFNQPQHF
-,TRBV5-1,TRBJ1-1,-,TGCGCCAGCAGCTTGGTTTGGGCGGGGATGAACACTGAAGCTTTCTTT,CASSLVWAGMNTEAFF
-,TRBV7-2,TRBJ1-1,-,TGTGCCAGCATGGAGGGGGGCTCCAACACTGAAGCTTTCTTT,CASMEGGSNTEAFF
-,TRBV7-9,TRBJ2-7,-,TGTGCCAGCAGCTTACTGTTGTCCTACGAGCAGTACTTC,CASSLLLSYEQYF
-,TRBV7-9,TRBJ2-1,-,TGTGCCAGTAGCCCAGAATCCAGGCAACAGTTCTTC,CASSPESRQQFF
-,TRBV19,TRBJ2-3,-,TGTGCCAGTAGTATAGTTGGTGGAGATACGCAGTATTTT,CASSIVGGDTQYF
few,TRBV20-1,TRBJ2-1,TRBD2,TGCAGTGCTCGTCTAGCGGGAGTGGATGAGCAGTTCTTC,CSARLAGVDEQFF
-,TRBV25-1,TRBJ1-1,TRBD1,TGTGCCAGCAGTGAAGGACAGGGGTACACTGAAGCTTTCTTT,CASSEGQGYTEAFF
-,TRBV20-1,TRBJ2-6,-,TGCAGTGCTAGATCACAGACCTCTGGGGCCAACGTCCTGACTTTC,CSARSQTSGANVLTF
-,TRBV12-3/TRBV12-4,TRBJ1-4,TRBD1,TGTGCCAGCAGTCCCCCGACAGGGTCGATCGAAAAACTGTTTTTT,CASSPPTGSIEKLFF
-,TRBV10-3,TRBJ2-7,TRBD1,TGTGCCATCAGTGAACAGGGGTGGACCTACGAGCAGTACTTC,CAISEQGWTYEQYF
-,TRBV20-1,TRBJ1-4,TRBD1,TGCAGTGCGGTCTCCAGGGGGACTAATGAAAAACTGTTTTTT,CSAVSRGTNEKLFF
few,TRBV29-1,TRBJ1-2,-,TGCAGCGTTGAAAGGGCAAGTGGCTACACCTTC,CSVERASGYTF
-,TRBV6-5,TRBJ2-7,-,TGTGCCAGCAGGGTGGACAGAAGATCCGAGCAGTACTTC,CASRVDRRSEQYF
-,TRBV12-3/TRBV12-4,TRBJ2-2,TRBD2,TGTGCCAGCAGTCCGACTAGCGGGGGGCGGAACACCGGGGAGCTGTTTTTT,CASSPTSGGRNTGELFF
few,TRBV5-5,TRBJ2-4,TRBD2,TGTGCCAGCAGCAGCCGGGGGGTGGGGAACATTCAGTACTTC,CASSSRGVGNIQYF
-,TRBV3-1,TRBJ2-3,-,TGTGCCAGCAGCCGCGGAGCAGGAAAGGATACGCAGTATTTT,CASSRGAGKDTQYF
-,TRBV4-3,TRBJ2-3,-,TGCGCCAGCAGCCAAGAGGGCCTTAGCACAGATACGCAGTATTTT,CASSQEGLSTDTQYF
many,TRBV20-1,TRBJ2-3,-,TGCAGTGCTCAATGGGTTGGCACAGATACGCAGTATTTT,CSAQWVGTDTQYF
few,TRBV4-3,TRBJ1-4,-,TGCGCCAGCAGCCAAGGTCGGACGGTAACTAATGAAAAACTGTTTTTT,CASSQGRTVTNEKLFF
-,TRBV4-1,TRBJ2-1,-,TGCGCCAGCAGCCGAGTATCGGGGGCTGCCTACAATGAGCAGTTCTTC,CASSRVSGAAYNEQFF
-,TRBV7-9,TRBJ1-4,TRBD1,TGTGCCAGCAGCCCCATCAGCCAGGGGGGTACGGAAAAACTGTTTTTT,CASSPISQGGTEKLFF
-,TRBV12-3/TRBV12-4,TRBJ1-6,-,TGTGCCAGTCGGGACTCACAGGGTAGAGATTCACCCCTCCACTTT,CASRDSQGRDSPLHF
-,TRBV29-1,TRBJ2-7,TRBD2,TGCAGCGGTAGACTAGCGGGGGGGCAGGAGCAGTACTTC,CSGRLAGGQEQYF
few,TRBV7-9,TRBJ2-7,-,TGTGCCAGCAGCTTAGATCCTGAGGCCGCCTACGAGCAGTACTTC,CASSLDPEAAYEQYF
-,TRBV12-3/TRBV12-4,TRBJ2-1,TRBD2,TGTGCCAGCAGCCCCTTAAGCGGGGTAGTTGGTGGTGAGCAGTTCTTC,CASSPLSGVVGGEQFF
-,TRBV29-1,TRBJ2-1,-,TGCAGCGTTGAACGGCGAACTTCCTACAATGAGCAGTTCTTC,CSVERRTSYNEQFF